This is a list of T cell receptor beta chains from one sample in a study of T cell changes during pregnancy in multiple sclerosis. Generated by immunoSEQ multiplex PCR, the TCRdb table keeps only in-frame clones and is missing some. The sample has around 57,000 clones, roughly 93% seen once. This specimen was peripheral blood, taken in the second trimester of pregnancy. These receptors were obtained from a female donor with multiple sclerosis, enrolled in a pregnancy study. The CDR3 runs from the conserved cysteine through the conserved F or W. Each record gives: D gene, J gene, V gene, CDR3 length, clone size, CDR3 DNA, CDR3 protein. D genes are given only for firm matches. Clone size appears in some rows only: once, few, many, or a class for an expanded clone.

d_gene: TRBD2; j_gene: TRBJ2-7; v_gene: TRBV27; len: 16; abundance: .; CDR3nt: TGTGCCAGCAGTCCTTCTAGCGGGGGGTTAGCCTACGAGCAGTACTTC; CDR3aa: CASSPSSGGLAYEQYF
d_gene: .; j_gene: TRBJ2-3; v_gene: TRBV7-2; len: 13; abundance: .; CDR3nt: TGTGCCAGCAGCTCCCCACTTTATCGGACGCAGTATTTT; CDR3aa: CASSSPLYRTQYF
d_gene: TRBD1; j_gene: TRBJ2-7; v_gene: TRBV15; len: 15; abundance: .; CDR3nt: TGTGCCACCAGCAGAGAGACAGGGGTCCCTTACGAGCAGTACTTC; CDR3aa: CATSRETGVPYEQYF
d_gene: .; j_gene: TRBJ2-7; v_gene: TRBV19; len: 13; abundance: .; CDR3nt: TGTGCCAGTAGGAGTTCGGGGGACTACGAGCAGTACTTC; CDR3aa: CASRSSGDYEQYF
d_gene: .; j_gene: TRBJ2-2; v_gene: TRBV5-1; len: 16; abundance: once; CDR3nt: TGCGCCAGCAGCTTGGGGGCGGGGGCCCCCACCGGGGAGCTGTTTTTT; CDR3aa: CASSLGAGAPTGELFF
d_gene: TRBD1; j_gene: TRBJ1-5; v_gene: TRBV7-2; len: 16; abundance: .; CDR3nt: TGTGCCAGCAGCTCGACAGGGGGCTATAGCAATCAGCCCCAGCATTTT; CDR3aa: CASSSTGGYSNQPQHF
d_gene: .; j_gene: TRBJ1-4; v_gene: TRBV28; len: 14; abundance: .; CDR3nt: TGTGCCAGCAGTTTCGGGGGGGTCAATGAAAAACTGTTTTTT; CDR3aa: CASSFGGVNEKLFF
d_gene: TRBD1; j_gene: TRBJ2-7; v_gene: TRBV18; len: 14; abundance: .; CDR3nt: TGTGCCAGCTCACGGGACAGGGCGGTCTACGAGCAGTACTTC; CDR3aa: CASSRDRAVYEQYF
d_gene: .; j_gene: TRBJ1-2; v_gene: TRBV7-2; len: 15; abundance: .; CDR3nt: TGTGCCAGCAGCTCAGGTCCGGGACTGAGCTATGGCTACACCTTC; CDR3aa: CASSSGPGLSYGYTF
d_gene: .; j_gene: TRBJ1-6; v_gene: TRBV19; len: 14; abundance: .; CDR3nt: TGTGCCAGTAGTATAGGCCTAATCAATTCACCCCTCCACTTT; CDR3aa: CASSIGLINSPLHF
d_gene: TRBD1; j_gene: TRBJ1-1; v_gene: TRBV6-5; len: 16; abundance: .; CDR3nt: TGTGCCAGCAGTTACGCCACTACAGGGGTCTTGGCTGAAGCTTTCTTT; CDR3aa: CASSYATTGVLAEAFF
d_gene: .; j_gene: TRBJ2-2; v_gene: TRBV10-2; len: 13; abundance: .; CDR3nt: TGCGCCAGCAGTGGGACAGCGACCGGGGAGCTGTTTTTT; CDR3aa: CASSGTATGELFF
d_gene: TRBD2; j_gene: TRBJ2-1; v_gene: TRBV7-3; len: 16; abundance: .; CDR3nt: TGTGCCAGCAGCCTGGCGGGGACTAGCAATGTGAATGAGCAGTTCTTC; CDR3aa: CASSLAGTSNVNEQFF
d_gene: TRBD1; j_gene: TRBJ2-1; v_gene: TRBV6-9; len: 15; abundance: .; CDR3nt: TGTGCCAGCAGTCATCTCGGACAGGGGAACAATGAGCAGTTCTTC; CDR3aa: CASSHLGQGNNEQFF
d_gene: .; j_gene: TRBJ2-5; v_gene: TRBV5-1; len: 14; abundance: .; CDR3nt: TGCGCCAGCAGCTTCGGGGTCTACCAAGAGACCCAGTACTTC; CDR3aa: CASSFGVYQETQYF
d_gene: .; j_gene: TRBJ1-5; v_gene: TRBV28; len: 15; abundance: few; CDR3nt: TGTGCCAGCAGTTTTGACAGGTCGGGACCTCAGCCCCAGCATTTT; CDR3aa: CASSFDRSGPQPQHF
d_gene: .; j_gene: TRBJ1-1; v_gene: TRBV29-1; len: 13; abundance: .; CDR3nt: TGCAGCGCTTCCGAGGGAACCAACACTGAAGCTTTCTTT; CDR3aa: CSASEGTNTEAFF